The 32 T cell receptor beta chains presented below share a single source sample, sequenced in a study of T-cell reconstitution after alpha-beta-depleted transplantation in children. Preparation of the TCRbeta library used unique molecular identifiers. TCRdb reanalysed the PCR reads using MiXCR and keeps one entry per CDR3 protein. Counted here are around 410,000 distinct CDR3 sequences, about a tenth occurring once; the ten biggest clones make up 5% to 6.5%. The material was PBMCs from the stem cell graft donor, obtained from the stem cell graft. Receptors were obtained from a human donor who donated a stem cell graft to a child with acute myeloid leukemia.

This clonotype was observed a few times. The rearrangement links TRBV20-1 to TRBJ2-1, with D perhaps TRBD2 (5 bases). Germline CDR1 and CDR2: DFQATT and SNEGSKA (reference sequence). This CDR3 comprises 16 residues. Between the trimmed V and J ends, which lost 1 base and 4 bases, there was a span of 17 bases. The CDR3 DNA reads TGCAGTGCTAGAGGGGCGATTTTGGAGCGGTACAATGAGCAGTTCTTC. It is translated as CSARGAILERYNEQFF.

This clonotype was seen many times. CDR3 coding DNA: TGCAGCGTTGAGGAGGCGACAGATGCCAATGAGCAGTTCTTC. It is translated as CSVEEATDANEQFF. This chain connects TRBV29-1 to TRBJ2-1; D tentatively fits TRBD1 or TRBD2 (5 bases each). Trimming took off 3 bases at V and 6 bases at J, with 15 bases between the two ends. Germline V gene data show CDR1 as SQVTM and CDR2 as ANQGSEA. CDR3 length: 14 amino acids.

This chain uses TRBV10-3 with TRBJ2-3, with D perhaps matching TRBD1 (6 bases). V lost 7 bases to trimming and J lost 2 bases, with 13 bases between them. This CDR3 is built from 14 residues. Germline CDR1 is ENHRY and CDR2 is SYGVKD. The CDR3 region is CAITPGHLTDTQYF. The CDR3 DNA reads as TGTGCCATCACTCCGGGACACCTCACAGATACGCAGTATTTT.

This clonotype has a handful of counts. The chain links TRBV7-8 to TRBJ2-2; the match to TRBD1 covers 9 bases. The CDR3 consists of 15 residues. CDR1 and CDR2 from the germline V gene are SGHVS and FQNEAQ. The trim removed 4 bases at V and 4 bases at J, leaving 4 bases unmatched. CDR3 sequence reads: CASSSGTGLTGELFF. The CDR3 DNA is TGTGCCAGCAGCTCGGGGACAGGGCTCACCGGGGAGCTGTTTTTT.

CDR3 amino acids: CASSGQGASYNEQFF. DNA for the CDR3: TGTGCCAGCAGCGGTCAGGGGGCGTCCTACAATGAGCAGTTCTTC. The rearrangement links TRBV12-3 or TRBV12-4 to TRBJ2-1, with 8 nucleotides matching TRBD1. V lost 6 bases and J lost 1; bases outside the gene matches: 5. This CDR3 region has 15 residues.

The rearrangement links TRBV27 to TRBJ2-3, with D perhaps matching TRBD1 or TRBD2 (6 bases each). The CDR3 spans 17 residues. Germline V gene data show CDR1 as MNHEY and CDR2 as SMNVEV (reference sequence). The V gene lost 6 bases and the J gene lost 4 bases, with 23 bases spanning the gap. CDR3 loop: CASRRRPGASGADTQYF. In nucleotides, the CDR3 is TGTGCCAGCAGACGAAGGCCAGGGGCTTCGGGGGCAGATACGCAGTATTTT.

This clonotype was detected many times. V usage is TRBV12-3 or TRBV12-4 and J usage is TRBJ1-2; no clear D gene. V was shortened by 2 bases and J by 5 bases, with 12 bases between the two germline ends. The CDR3 length is 14 residues. CDR3 in amino acids: CASSLMGILYGYTF. In nucleotides, the CDR3 is TGTGCCAGCAGTTTAATGGGGATCCTTTATGGCTACACCTTC.

This clonotype was counted only a few times. DNA of the CDR3: TGTGCCACCAGCGGAACCCGACAAGACCTGGGGACCCAGTACTTC. Its translation: CATSGTRQDLGTQYF. The V call is TRBV15, the J call TRBJ2-5; the D is unclear. The CDR3 covers 15 residues. Germline V gives CDR1 LNHNV, CDR2 YYDKDF (reference sequence). The V end was cut by 5 bases, the J end by 7 bases, with 20 bases between.

V is TRBV5-1 and J is TRBJ1-1; tentative D call: TRBD1 (6 bases). The V gene lost 2 bases and the J gene lost 10 bases, with 9 bases spanning the gap. Germline V gives CDR1 SGHRS, CDR2 YFSETQ. The CDR3 extends over 11 amino acids. CDR3 nucleotide sequence: TGCGCCAGCAGCTTCGGACAGATAGCTTTCTTT. It is translated as CASSFGQIAFF.

The genes are TRBV30 and TRBJ2-3; D is tentatively TRBD1 or TRBD2 (5 bases each). The CDR3 runs to 15 residues. Trimming pared 0 bases from V and 3 bases from J, leaving 13 bases between. Germline CDR1 and CDR2: GTSNPN and SVGIG (reference sequence). In nucleotides, the CDR3 is TGTGCCTGGAGTGTACCCGAGGGGCTTACAGATACGCAGTATTTT. Protein product: CAWSVPEGLTDTQYF.

This clonotype was counted many times. The rearrangement uses TRBV29-1 and TRBJ1-2, with D uncertain. This CDR3 contains 13 residues. Germline CDR1 SQVTM, CDR2 ANQGSEA. Trimming cost V 6 bases and J 11 bases, with 22 bases left between them. CDR3 in amino acids: CSVPRKGNFEYTF. The CDR3 region has the DNA TGCAGCGTACCTCGGAAAGGGAATTTTGAGTACACCTTC.

This clonotype has ten or more counts. The chain employs TRBV7-2 and TRBJ2-1; no firm D call. Germline V gene data show CDR1 as SGHTA and CDR2 as FQGNSA. There are 15 residues in the CDR3. The germline V and J ends were trimmed by 6 bases and 0 bases, with 12 bases remaining between them. CDR3 protein: CASRQVGSSYNEQFF. The CDR3 DNA follows: TGTGCCAGCAGGCAGGTCGGTAGCTCCTACAATGAGCAGTTCTTC.

This clonotype was counted only a few times. V and J are TRBV5-1 and TRBJ2-3, with 7 bases matching TRBD1. CDR3 size: 16 residues. Germline V gives CDR1 SGHRS, CDR2 YFSETQ. V shed 1 base and J 0 bases; nucleotides not matched to a gene: 5. In DNA, the CDR3 is TGCGCCAGCAGCTTGAAGGGGGCGAGGAGCACAGATACGCAGTATTTT. Protein product: CASSLKGARSTDTQYF. The full variable domain, completed using reference TRBV5-1 and TRBJ2-3, is KAGVTQTPRYLIKTRGQQVTLSCSPISGHRSVSWYQQTPGQGLQFLFEYFSETQRNKGNFPGRFSGRQFSNSRSEMNVSTLELGDSALYLCASSLKGARSTDTQYFGPGTRLTVL.

This sequence joins TRBV4-3 and TRBJ2-7; 11 nucleotides align to TRBD1. The CDR3 has 15 residues. Germline assignment: CDR1 LGHNA and CDR2 YSLEER. J gave up 2 bases and V 4 bases, and 4 bases lay outside the gene matches. The CDR3 spells CASSRGQGATYEQYF. Written as DNA, the CDR3 is TGCGCCAGCAGCCGCGGACAGGGGGCCACCTACGAGCAGTACTTC.

V gene TRBV12-3 or TRBV12-4 combines with J gene TRBJ2-2; D perhaps matches TRBD1 (7 bases). V gave up 3 bases and J gave up 5 bases, with 13 bases separating them. The CDR3 length is 15 residues. This CDR3 reads CASSFRGVETGELFF. CDR3 DNA sequence: TGTGCCAGCAGTTTCAGGGGGGTAGAAACCGGGGAGCTGTTTTTT.

This clonotype was seen a handful of times. V gene TRBV20-1 combines with J gene TRBJ2-1; the D gene is possibly TRBD1 (7 bases). This CDR3 region has 15 residues. Per germline, CDR1 DFQATT and CDR2 SNEGSKA (reference sequence). V was clipped by 6 bases and J by 1 base, with 16 bases between them. CDR3 in amino acids: CSATRQGGSYNEQFF. The CDR3 region has the DNA TGCAGTGCAACGAGACAGGGAGGATCCTACAATGAGCAGTTCTTC.

This clonotype has a handful of counts. The J gene is TRBJ2-1, the V gene TRBV7-9; 10 nucleotides align to TRBD1. The germline V gene has CDR1 SEHNR and CDR2 FQNEAQ (reference sequence). The trim removed 5 bases at V and 15 bases at J, leaving 19 bases unmatched. This CDR3 is built from 16 residues. CDR3 in DNA: TGTGCCAGCAGCCCGACAACCGGGACAGGGGAGTATGAACGGTTCTTC. Protein: CASSPTTGTGEYERFF.

In its sample, this clonotype was seen a few times. This sequence joins TRBV20-1 and TRBJ1-5; TRBD1 matches at 9 bases. Germline V gene data show CDR1 as DFQATT and CDR2 as SNEGSKA (reference sequence). The CDR3 extends over 15 amino acids. The junction had 6 bases not matched to a gene; V was cut back by 5 bases and J by 1 base. This CDR3 is CSARPGTGSNQPQHF. The CDR3 nucleotides read TGCAGTGCTCGTCCCGGGACAGGGAGCAATCAGCCCCAGCATTTT.

This clonotype was seen a few times. The J gene is TRBJ2-1, the V gene TRBV5-1; D uncertain. Germline CDR1 SGHRS, CDR2 YFSETQ. The germline V and J ends were trimmed by 0 bases and 6 bases, with 10 bases remaining between them. This CDR3 has 14 amino acids. The CDR3 DNA reads as TGCGCCAGCAGCTTGGCCCCAGCCCGCAATGAGCAGTTCTTC. Protein sequence: CASSLAPARNEQFF. Variable domain in full (rest from reference TRBV5-1 and TRBJ2-1): KAGVTQTPRYLIKTRGQQVTLSCSPISGHRSVSWYQQTPGQGLQFLFEYFSETQRNKGNFPGRFSGRQFSNSRSEMNVSTLELGDSALYLCASSLAPARNEQFFGPGTRLTVL.

This clonotype has just a few counts. The chain uses TRBV4-2 and TRBJ2-3; TRBD1 matches at 9 bases. The CDR3 consists of 15 residues. J lost 2 bases, V lost 4 bases, and 4 bases had no gene match. The germline CDR1 and CDR2 sequences are LGHNA and YNFKEQ. CDR3 sequence reads: CASSPDRGYTDTQYF. CDR3 nucleotide sequence: TGTGCCAGCAGCCCGGACAGGGGATACACAGATACGCAGTATTTT.

The chain is built from TRBV6-5 and TRBJ2-2, with TRBD1 identical over 10 bases. With 8 bases clipped from V and 1 base from J, the junction kept 4 bases outside the gene matches. CDR3 length: 15 amino acids. Germline CDR1 MNHEY, CDR2 SVGAGI. In DNA form, the CDR3 reads TGTGCCAGCGCGGACAGGGGGATGAACACCGGGGAGCTGTTTTTT. Its translation: CASADRGMNTGELFF.

V is TRBV11-2 and J is TRBJ1-2; 9 bases agree with TRBD1. Germline CDR1 and CDR2: SGHAT and FQNNGV. This CDR3 contains 13 residues. Losses at the gene ends were 2 bases for V and 6 bases for J; bases not matched to a gene: 1. The DNA for the CDR3 is TGTGCCAGCAGCTTACGGACAGGGGATGGCTACACCTTC. Protein: CASSLRTGDGYTF.

This clonotype showed up just a few times. V gene TRBV6-5 combines with J gene TRBJ2-3; D not resolved. The CDR3 covers 17 residues. Germline loops: CDR1 MNHEY, CDR2 SVGAGI. The V end lost 2 bases, the J end lost 1 base, and 16 bases lay between the germline ends. CDR3 DNA: TGTGCCAGCAGTTACGTACTCGGCGGCCGGGGCACAGATACGCAGTATTTT. Protein product: CASSYVLGGRGTDTQYF.

V and J are TRBV7-3 and TRBJ2-2; D ambiguous. Trimming took 3 bases from V and 4 from J, leaving 6 bases between them. This CDR3 has 13 amino acids. The germline V gene encodes CDR1 SGHTA and CDR2 FQGTGA. CDR3 DNA sequence: TGTGCCAGCAGCTTTTTCCCCACCGGGGAGCTGTTTTTT. Translating gives CASSFFPTGELFF.

This clonotype appeared once. J is TRBJ2-1 and V is TRBV7-8, with 10 bases identical to TRBD2. Trimming at V came to 5 bases and at J to 1 base, leaving 5 bases not matched to a gene. Germline V gene data show CDR1 as SGHVS and CDR2 as FQNEAQ. The CDR3 extends over 16 amino acids. The CDR3 nucleotides are TGTGCCAGCAGCCCCACTAGCGGGATATCCTACAATGAGCAGTTCTTC. Amino acids: CASSPTSGISYNEQFF.

The rearrangement uses TRBV12-5 and TRBJ2-5, with 7 bases aligning to TRBD2. Per the germline V gene, CDR1 is LGHNT and CDR2 is FRNRAP. Trimming took 4 bases from V and 8 from J; bases not matched to a gene: 4. This CDR3 is 12 amino acids long. Written as DNA, the CDR3 is TGTGCTAGTGGTTCGGGGGGTGCTACCCAGTACTTC. Its translation is CASGSGGATQYF.

The chain recombines TRBV20-1 with TRBJ1-5; TRBD1 is a possible D gene (5 bases). V gave up 5 bases and J gave up 5 bases, with 16 bases separating them. The CDR3 is 14 residues long. CDR1 and CDR2 (germline): DFQATT, SNEGSKA (reference sequence). The CDR3 here is CSAQGATSYQPQHF. The CDR3 coding sequence is TGCAGTGCTCAAGGGGCGACCTCATATCAGCCCCAGCATTTT.

The chain carries TRBV20-1 and TRBJ2-5; 8 positions agree with TRBD2. The junction had 6 bases not matched to a gene; V was cut back by 3 bases and J by 0 bases. This CDR3 spans 15 amino acids. CDR1 and CDR2 from the germline V gene are DFQATT and SNEGSKA (reference sequence). The CDR3 is CSASQRERYQETQYF. CDR3 DNA: TGCAGTGCTAGCCAGCGGGAGCGCTACCAAGAGACCCAGTACTTC.

This clonotype was recorded at least ten times. The CDR3: CSASRQGNNEQFF. CDR3 sequence (DNA): TGCAGTGCTTCCAGACAGGGGAACAATGAGCAGTTCTTC. The chain recombines TRBV20-1 with TRBJ2-1, with 8 nucleotides matching TRBD1. In germline, CDR1 is DFQATT, CDR2 SNEGSKA (reference sequence). The CDR3 is 13 amino acids. Trimming at V came to 5 bases and at J to 5 bases, leaving 5 bases not matched to a gene.

This clonotype appeared once. The V and J genes are TRBV4-1 and TRBJ2-5; D gene unclear. CDR3 length: 16 amino acids. The V end lost 4 bases, the J end lost 5 bases, and 20 bases lay between the germline ends. Germline V gene lookup returns CDR1 MGHRA and CDR2 YSYEKL. CDR3 region: CASSLGPYPWSETQYF. In DNA form, the CDR3 reads TGCGCCAGCAGCCTAGGGCCGTATCCCTGGAGTGAGACCCAGTACTTC.

This chain joins TRBV7-2 and TRBJ2-7; 13 bases are shared with TRBD2. Germline-derived CDR1 and CDR2 are SGHTA and FQGNSA. The CDR3 length is 16 residues. V lost 1 base, J lost 2 bases, and 2 bases stayed unmatched. The CDR3 loop is CASSLGLAGGPYEQYV. The CDR3 bases are TGTGCCAGCAGCTTAGGACTAGCGGGGGGACCCTACGAGCAGTACGTC.

The genes are TRBV12-3 or TRBV12-4 and TRBJ2-7; 10 nucleotides line up with TRBD1. This CDR3 spans 15 amino acids. J gave up 1 base and V 4 bases, and 4 bases lay outside the gene matches. CDR3 nucleotide sequence: TGTGCCAGCAGTTCGAGACAGGGGGCTTCCTACGAGCAGTACTTC. It specifies CASSSRQGASYEQYF.